This T cell receptor beta chain was retrieved from a study of beta chain features in type 1 diabetes. About 120 mL of blood, on average, came from one heparinised draw per donor. Of the isolated RNA, all was reverse transcribed, and so the sequenced material was expressed TCRB transcripts. Generated by immunoSEQ multiplex PCR, the TCRdb table keeps only in-frame clones and is missing some. The table records 900,000 or so clones, 17% of them present only once. The CDR3 spans 18 residues. Germline CDR1 LGHNA, CDR2 YNFKEQ. The V gene end was trimmed by 0 bases and the J gene end by 1 base; junction bases not matched to a gene: 8.

This TCR was recovered from a woman between 18 and 29 years old in good health. What was sequenced was naive CD4+ T cells from blood. The V gene is TRBV4-2, the J gene TRBJ2-1, with 8 bases aligning to TRBD2. The CDR3 protein is CASSQDEAGGWSYNEQFF. CDR3 sequence (DNA): TGTGCCAGCAGCCAAGATGAGGCGGGAGGATGGTCCTACAATGAGCAGTTCTTC.